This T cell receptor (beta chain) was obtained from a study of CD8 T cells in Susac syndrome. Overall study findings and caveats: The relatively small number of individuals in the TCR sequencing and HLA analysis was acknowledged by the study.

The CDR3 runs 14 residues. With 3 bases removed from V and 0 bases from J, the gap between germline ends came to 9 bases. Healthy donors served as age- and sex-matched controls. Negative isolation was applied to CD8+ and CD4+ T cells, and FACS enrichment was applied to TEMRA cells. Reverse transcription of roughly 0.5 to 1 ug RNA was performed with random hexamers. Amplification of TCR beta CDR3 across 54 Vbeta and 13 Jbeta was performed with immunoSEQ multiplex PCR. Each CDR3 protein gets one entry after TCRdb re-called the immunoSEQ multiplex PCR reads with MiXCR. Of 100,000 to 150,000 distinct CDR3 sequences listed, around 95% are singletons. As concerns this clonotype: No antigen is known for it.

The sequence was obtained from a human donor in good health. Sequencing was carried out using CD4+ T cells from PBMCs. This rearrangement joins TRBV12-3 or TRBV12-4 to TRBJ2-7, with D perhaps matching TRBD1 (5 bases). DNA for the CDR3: TGTGCCAGCAGTTTTTGGCAGGGCTCCTACGAGCAGTACTTC. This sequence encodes CASSFWQGSYEQYF.